The present TCR beta chain was sequenced within a study of blood T cell repertoires in COVID-19. The table came from immunoSEQ multiplex PCR; TCRdb's copy has only in-frame clones and leaves some out. Found here are about 160,000 clones, 65% to 85% of them singletons; the top ten hold about 6%. Trimming removed 9 bases from V and 6 bases from J; junction bases left unmatched: 9. This CDR3 has 14 residues. Germline V gene data show CDR1 as LNHDA and CDR2 as SQIVND (reference sequence). The chain carries TRBV19 and TRBJ1-5; 9 bases map to TRBD1. What was sequenced was PBMCs or T cells enriched from blood (not recorded which). This TCR was recovered from a man between 35 and 55 years old who had recovered from COVID-19. CDR3 loop: CASESGTGLQPQHF. The CDR3 DNA sequence: TGTGCCAGCGAATCCGGGACAGGGCTTCAGCCCCAGCATTTT.